This TCR beta chain came from a study of graft-versus-host responses after intestinal transplantation. As for the study in general: Transplants were multivisceral, liver-intestinal, or isolated intestinal. Anti-thymocyte globulin induction, then tacrolimus and steroids for two to four years, went to all recipients.

Study-level findings and limits: Allografts of patients with graft-donor T cell macrochimerism showed high graft-versus-host to host-versus-graft clone ratios. Recipient marrow held GvH clones, some first seen in ileum or blood.

The method was immunoSEQ multiplex PCR; TCRdb's version includes in-frame clones alone and lacks a portion of them. This sample yields about 97,000 clones, of which 90% are seen a single time; about 16% belongs to the top ten. With respect to this clone: Its specificity is unknown.

V was shortened by 3 bases and J by 5 bases, with 8 bases between the two germline ends. Per the germline V gene, CDR1 is SGHRS and CDR2 is YFSETQ. This CDR3 region has 12 residues. The clonotype originates from a human patient who received an intestinal transplant, so some T cells may come from the graft donor. The rearrangement joins TRBV5-1 to TRBJ1-2; no reliable D call. Specimen: PBMCs, collected around 450 days after intestinal transplant. CDR3 in amino acids: CASSSGLYGYTF. Here the CDR3 DNA reads TGCGCCAGCAGCTCCGGACTTTATGGCTACACCTTC. Variable domain in full (rest from reference TRBV5-1 and TRBJ1-2): KAGVTQTPRYLIKTRGQQVTLSCSPISGHRSVSWYQQTPGQGLQFLFEYFSETQRNKGNFPGRFSGRQFSNSRSEMNVSTLELGDSALYLCASSSGLYGYTFGSGTRLTVV.